A single sample is the source of the 9 T cell receptor beta chains below, sequenced in a study of blood T cell repertoires in COVID-19. Produced via immunoSEQ multiplex PCR; TCRdb's table is partial and in-frame only. The repertoire holds some 200,000 clones, with 80% to 85% as singletons. What was sequenced was peripheral blood. The receptor set was obtained from a human donor with acute or convalescent COVID-19. The donor label of this sample is uncertain.

CDR3 DNA sequence: TGCGCCAGCAGCCAGTGGACACTTTTCTACGAGCAGTACTTC. Its translation is CASSQWTLFYEQYF. This sequence joins TRBV4-1 and TRBJ2-7; D might be TRBD1 (5 bases). The CDR3 runs to 14 residues. Germline assignment: CDR1 MGHRA and CDR2 YSYEKL. With 3 bases removed from V and 3 bases from J, the gap between germline ends came to 12 bases.

The chain carries TRBV5-1 and TRBJ2-5; D is undetermined. The CDR3 consists of 13 residues. Per the germline V gene, CDR1 is SGHRS and CDR2 is YFSETQ. Trimming cost V 1 base and J 5 bases, with 9 bases left between them. The CDR3 loop is CASSLNIRETQYF. The CDR3, as DNA: TGCGCCAGCAGCTTGAATATCAGGGAGACCCAGTACTTC.

The chain is built from TRBV7-3 and TRBJ2-1; 10 nucleotides line up with TRBD2. Germline-derived CDR1 and CDR2 are SGHTA and FQGTGA. The CDR3 runs 16 residues. V gave up 5 bases and J gave up 4 bases; unmatched junction bases: 8. CDR3: CASSNRAGGTYNEQFF. The CDR3 DNA follows: TGTGCCAGCAGCAACAGAGCGGGGGGGACTTACAATGAGCAGTTCTTC.

V and J are TRBV1 and TRBJ2-3; TRBD2 was called by the table and not checked on the DNA. TRBV1 is a recognized pseudogene. The CDR3 runs 17 residues. The CDR3 is CTSSQDQLAGWSDTQYF. The DNA of the CDR3 is TGCACCAGCAGCCAAGATCAACTAGCGGGGTGGTCAGATACGCAGTATTTT.

The chain uses TRBV3-1 (or the pseudogene TRBV3-2) and TRBJ1-3; TRBD1 might be the D (5 bases). Trimming cost V 4 bases and J 1 base, with 8 bases left between them. The CDR3 totals 14 residues. Per the germline V gene, CDR1 is LGHDT and CDR2 is YNNKEL (reference sequence). CDR3: CASSRQYSGNTIYF. CDR3 in DNA: TGTGCCAGCAGCCGACAGTATTCTGGAAACACCATATATTTT.

This chain connects TRBV2 to TRBJ2-5; 13 nucleotides align to TRBD2. The CDR3 spans 14 residues. J was trimmed by 5 bases and V by 7 bases; bases with no gene match: 4. CDR1 is SNHLY, CDR2 FYNNEI, per germline. DNA of the CDR3: TGTGCCAGCAAGGAGACTAGCGGGGGGGAGACCCAGTACTTC. Translated: CASKETSGGETQYF.

The chain combines TRBV19 with TRBJ2-2; weak D call: TRBD1 (5 bases). The ends were cut back, 5 bases at V and 5 bases at J, with 15 bases in the middle. The CDR3 sequence is 15 residues long. Germline CDR1 is LNHDA and CDR2 is SQIVND (reference sequence). Here the CDR3 reads CASSSAAGSTGELFF. DNA for the CDR3: TGTGCCAGTAGTTCCGCCGCAGGGTCAACCGGGGAGCTGTTTTTT.

The chain carries TRBV6-1 and TRBJ2-7; 10 nucleotides line up with TRBD2. The J segment lost 2 bases and the V segment lost 7 bases, leaving 5 bases of the junction unmatched. CDR3 length: 14 residues. CDR1 and CDR2 (germline): MNHNS, SASEGT. The CDR3 region has the DNA TGTGCCAGCACTTCAAGCGGGGGGGCCTACGAGCAGTACTTC. This translates into CASTSSGGAYEQYF.

The sample holds a few counts of this clone. This chain connects TRBV3-1 (or the pseudogene TRBV3-2) to TRBJ2-1; TRBD2 aligns across 9 bases. CDR1 is LGHDT and CDR2 is YNNKEL in the germline V gene (reference sequence). The J segment lost 2 bases and the V segment lost 4 bases, leaving 6 bases of the junction unmatched. The length of the CDR3 is 16 residues. CDR3 protein: CASSLQSGRTYNEQFF. CDR3 DNA: TGTGCCAGCAGCCTCCAGAGCGGGAGGACCTACAATGAGCAGTTCTTC.